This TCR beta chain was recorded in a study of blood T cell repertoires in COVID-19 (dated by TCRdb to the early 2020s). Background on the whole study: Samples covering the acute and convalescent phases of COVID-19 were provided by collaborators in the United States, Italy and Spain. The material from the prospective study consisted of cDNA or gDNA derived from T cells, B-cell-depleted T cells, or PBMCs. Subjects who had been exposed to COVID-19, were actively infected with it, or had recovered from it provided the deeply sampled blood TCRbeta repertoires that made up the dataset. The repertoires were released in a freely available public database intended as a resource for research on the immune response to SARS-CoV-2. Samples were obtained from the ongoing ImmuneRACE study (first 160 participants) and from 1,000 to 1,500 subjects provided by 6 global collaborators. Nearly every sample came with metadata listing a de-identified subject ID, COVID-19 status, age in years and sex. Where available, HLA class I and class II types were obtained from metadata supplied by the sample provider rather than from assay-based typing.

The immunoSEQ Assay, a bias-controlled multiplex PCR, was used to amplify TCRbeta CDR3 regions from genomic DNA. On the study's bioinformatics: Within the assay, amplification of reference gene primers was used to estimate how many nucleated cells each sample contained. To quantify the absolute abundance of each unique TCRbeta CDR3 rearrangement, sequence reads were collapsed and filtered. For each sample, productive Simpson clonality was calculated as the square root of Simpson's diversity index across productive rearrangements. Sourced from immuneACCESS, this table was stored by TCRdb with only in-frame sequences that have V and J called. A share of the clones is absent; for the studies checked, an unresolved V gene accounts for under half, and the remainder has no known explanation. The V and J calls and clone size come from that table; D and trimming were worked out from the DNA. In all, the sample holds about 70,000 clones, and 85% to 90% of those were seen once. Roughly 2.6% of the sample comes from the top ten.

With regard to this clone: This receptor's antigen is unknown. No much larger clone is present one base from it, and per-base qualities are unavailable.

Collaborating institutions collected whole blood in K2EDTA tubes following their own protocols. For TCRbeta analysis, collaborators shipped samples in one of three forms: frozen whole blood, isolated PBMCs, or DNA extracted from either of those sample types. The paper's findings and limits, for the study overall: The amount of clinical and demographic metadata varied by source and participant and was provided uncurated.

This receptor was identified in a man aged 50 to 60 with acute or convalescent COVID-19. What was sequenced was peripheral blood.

The CDR3 reads CASSLSGTVAFSGNTIYF. The sequenced DNA is TGTGCCAGCAGCTTGAGTGGGACAGTTGCCTTCTCTGGAAACACCATATATTTT. The sequence links TRBV7-8 to TRBJ1-3, with TRBD1 matching 7 junction bases. According to the germline V gene, CDR1 reads SGHVS and CDR2 reads FQNEAQ. The CDR3 spans 18 residues, from the cysteine through the phenylalanine. Here the CDR3 DNA is all that survives: 54 bases in frame from base 1. V has 3 bases trimmed and J has 0 bases trimmed; junction bases matching no gene number 11.